One and the same sample provided the 20 T cell receptor beta chains below, sequenced in a study of blood T cell repertoires in COVID-19 (TCRdb year 2020). The library was generated by the immunoSEQ multiplex PCR assay. The clones in this table, taken by TCRdb from immuneACCESS, are in-frame only. Not every clone is retained; where verified, under half of the shortfall comes from an unresolved V gene, and the cause of the rest is unknown. The sample table shows a few hundred thousand clones, and roughly 88% are seen once. Jointly, the top ten make up about 1.7% of the sample. Sample: PBMCs or T cells enriched from blood (not recorded which). These receptors were obtained from a woman aged 40-49 years who had recovered from COVID-19.

This chain uses TRBV10-3 with TRBJ1-1, with 7 nucleotides matching TRBD1. The CDR3 length is 14 residues. The germline gives CDR1 ENHRY, CDR2 SYGVKD. V was pared by 8 bases and J by 5 bases, with 11 bases of the junction left unmatched. The CDR3 loop is CAISEQGRKTEAFF. The CDR3 coding sequence is TGTGCCATCTCCGAACAGGGGAGGAAGACTGAAGCTTTCTTT.

In its sample, this clone was seen once. The gene calls are TRBV6-1 and TRBJ1-1; 7 bases line up with TRBD1. CDR1 is MNHNS, CDR2 SASEGT, per germline. The trim removed 3 bases at V and 6 bases at J, leaving 4 bases unmatched. CDR3 length: 13 residues. CDR3 in amino acids: CASSEGQRAEAFF. The CDR3 coding sequence is TGTGCCAGCAGTGAGGGACAGCGGGCTGAAGCTTTCTTT.

The DNA of the CDR3 is TGTGCCAGTGATCAGACGGGGGGCTATGGCTACACCTTC. This encodes CASDQTGGYGYTF. V gene TRBV19 combines with J gene TRBJ1-2; D possibly corresponds to TRBD1 (5 bases). The V and J ends lost 8 bases and 4 bases respectively, with 14 bases between them. The CDR3 extends over 13 amino acids. The V gene's germline CDR1 is LNHDA and CDR2 SQIVND (reference sequence).

The chain recombines TRBV11-2 with TRBJ2-5; the match to TRBD2 covers 7 bases. CDR1 is SGHAT, CDR2 FQNNGV, per germline. This CDR3 contains 15 residues. The V and J ends lost 2 bases and 5 bases, in that order; junction bases with no gene match: 8. CDR3 bases: TGTGCCAGCAGCTTAAGTTTAGCGGGTACTGAGACCCAGTACTTC. This codes for CASSLSLAGTETQYF.

The rearrangement uses TRBV24-1 and TRBJ2-1; 9 bases match TRBD1. CDR1 is KGHDR and CDR2 is SFDVKD in the germline V gene. CDR3 length: 13 residues. V shed 7 bases, J shed 10 bases, and the junction held 7 bases outside the gene matches. The CDR3 is CATRQGARGEQFF. In nucleotides, the CDR3 is TGTGCCACCAGACAGGGGGCTCGAGGGGAGCAGTTCTTC.

This chain uses TRBV6-2 or TRBV6-3 with TRBJ2-3; 15 nucleotides match TRBD2. V shed 2 bases and J 3 bases; nucleotides not matched to a gene: 15. This CDR3 contains 21 residues. Per the germline V gene, CDR1 is MNHEY and CDR2 is SVGEGT. The CDR3 is CASSYDLFGLAGGPRTDTQYF. CDR3 in DNA: TGTGCCAGCAGTTACGATTTGTTTGGACTAGCGGGAGGGCCGAGGACAGATACGCAGTATTTT.

The V call is TRBV10-2, the J call TRBJ1-4; D unresolved. Between the trimmed V and J ends, which lost 6 bases and 8 bases, there was a span of 16 bases. Per germline, CDR1 WSHSY and CDR2 SAAADI. There are 14 residues in the CDR3. CDR3 in amino acids: CASRDPGREEKLFF. In DNA, the CDR3 is TGCGCCAGCAGGGACCCGGGGAGGGAAGAAAAACTGTTTTTT.

This clone has just one count. The chain is built from TRBV5-4 and TRBJ1-2, with 10 positions matching TRBD1. The CDR3 contains 16 residues. CDR1 is SGHNT and CDR2 is YYREEE in the germline V gene (reference sequence). V was clipped by 5 bases and J by 2 bases; unmatched bases: 9. The CDR3 DNA sequence: TGTGCCAGCAGTCGTCGACAGGGGGCGCAAAACTATGGCTACACCTTC. Protein sequence: CASSRRQGAQNYGYTF.

This clone was found once. The gene calls are TRBV5-1 and TRBJ2-1, with 7 bases lining up with TRBD2. J lost 0 bases, V lost 0 bases, and 9 bases had no gene match. The length of the CDR3 is 18 residues. CDR1 is SGHRS, CDR2 YFSETQ, per germline. The CDR3 region has the DNA TGCGCCAGCAGCTTGGGTGGGAGGCGGGGGAGCTCCTACAATGAGCAGTTCTTC. Its translation: CASSLGGRRGSSYNEQFF.

This clone was seen repeatedly, ten times or more. The genes are TRBV4-3 and TRBJ2-1, with 10 nucleotides matching TRBD2. The CDR3 has 14 amino acids. V dropped 4 bases and J dropped 8; count of bases not matched to a gene: 5. Germline CDR1 is LGHNA and CDR2 is YSLEER. This CDR3 reads CASSPGTSVDEQFF. In nucleotides, the CDR3 is TGCGCCAGCAGCCCCGGGACTAGCGTCGATGAGCAGTTCTTC.

The chain links TRBV7-2 to TRBJ2-7; TRBD2 is a possible D gene (6 bases). The CDR3 sequence is 15 residues long. V lost 0 bases and J lost 1, with 10 bases in between. Germline CDR1 is SGHTA and CDR2 is FQGNSA. CDR3 coding DNA: TGTGCCAGCAGCTTAGCTGGCGGGACTTCCTACGAGCAGTACTTC. This gives the protein CASSLAGGTSYEQYF.

In its sample, this clone was seen once. The chain recombines TRBV5-6 with TRBJ1-2, with TRBD1 as a possible D gene (5 bases). This CDR3 region has 17 residues. Germline CDR1 reads SGHDT; CDR2 reads YYEEEE. V gave up 3 bases and J gave up 3 bases, with 21 bases separating them. The CDR3 loop reads CASSSTSRGGSDYGYTF. In DNA, the CDR3 is TGTGCCAGCAGCTCCACTAGTCGGGGGGGTTCCGACTATGGCTACACCTTC.

V usage is TRBV19 and J usage is TRBJ1-5, with 9 positions matching TRBD1. Germline CDR1 LNHDA, CDR2 SQIVND (reference sequence). CDR3 length equals 14 residues. After removal of 10 bases from V and 3 bases from J, the junction contained 7 bases not matched to a gene. The CDR3 region is CATTDRGANQPQHF. The CDR3, as DNA: TGTGCCACCACGGACAGGGGAGCCAATCAGCCCCAGCATTTT.

The chain employs TRBV27 and TRBJ1-4; D uncertain. Germline V gene lookup returns CDR1 MNHEY and CDR2 SMNVEV (reference sequence). This CDR3 contains 16 residues. The V and J ends lost 5 bases and 8 bases respectively, with 21 bases between them. The CDR3 DNA reads as TGTGCCAGCAGTCTAAAGGACGGGAAAGGTAACGAAAAACTGTTTTTT. Protein sequence: CASSLKDGKGNEKLFF.

This rearrangement joins TRBV11-2 to TRBJ2-6; 10 nucleotides align to TRBD1. The CDR3 loop spans 18 amino acids. CDR1 is SGHAT and CDR2 is FQNNGV in the germline V gene. Trimming cost V 2 bases and J 4 bases; bases outside gene matches: 8. The CDR3 nucleotides read TGTGCCAGCAGCTTAAGGGGACAGGGGACCTCGGGGGCCAACGTCCTGACTTTC. Amino acid sequence: CASSLRGQGTSGANVLTF.

The rearrangement links TRBV9 to TRBJ2-1, with 9 bases identical to TRBD2. V trimming: 0 bases; J trimming: 4 bases; junction bases outside the gene matches: 5. Germline V lookup: CDR1 SGDLS, CDR2 YYNGEE. The CDR3 runs to 16 residues. CDR3 residues: CASSVGFAGGYNEQFF. CDR3 nucleotides: TGTGCCAGCAGCGTAGGCTTTGCGGGAGGGTACAATGAGCAGTTCTTC.

This rearrangement joins TRBV27 to TRBJ2-5; TRBD1 might be the D (5 bases). The CDR3 length is 13 residues. V was shortened by 4 bases and J by 5 bases, with 11 bases between the two germline ends. Germline V gene data show CDR1 as MNHEY and CDR2 as SMNVEV (reference sequence). The CDR3 DNA follows: TGTGCCAGCAGTTCGACAGCCTGGGAGACCCAGTACTTC. It is translated as CASSSTAWETQYF.

DNA for the CDR3: TGTGCCAGCAGCCAACAAAAGGGGAGGTTGGGACTAGCCAATCTTAATGAGCAGTTCTTC. As protein: CASSQQKGRLGLANLNEQFF. The chain uses TRBV16 and TRBJ2-1, with TRBD2 matching over 9 bases. V dropped 2 bases and J dropped 7; count of bases not matched to a gene: 21. This CDR3 has 20 amino acids. Germline lookup yields CDR1 KGHSY and CDR2 FQNENV.

V gene TRBV29-1 combines with J gene TRBJ1-1, with D unclear. The CDR3 is 14 amino acids. Trimming cost V 4 bases and J 4 bases, with 16 bases left between them. Germline V CDR1 and CDR2: SQVTM, ANQGSEA. In DNA form, the CDR3 reads TGCAGCGTTGCCGTAGGAGCGGTGGGCACTGAAGCTTTCTTT. Protein: CSVAVGAVGTEAFF.

The V call is TRBV6-2 or TRBV6-3, the J call TRBJ2-7; 10 positions match TRBD2. CDR1 is MNHEY, CDR2 SVGEGT, per germline. The CDR3 loop spans 18 amino acids. Trimming took 2 bases from V and 4 from J; bases not matched to a gene: 14. CDR3 sequence: CASSYHYQQLAGTYEQYF. The DNA for the CDR3 is TGTGCCAGCAGTTACCATTACCAACAACTAGCGGGAACGTACGAGCAGTACTTC.